These T cell receptor beta chains were read from a single sample in a study of CD8+ T cells in alopecia areata. Some clones are missing from TCRdb's copy, which holds only in-frame ones; the method was immunoSEQ multiplex PCR. The data contain about 130,000 clones, almost 50% of them singletons. This specimen consisted of CD8+ T cells sorted from blood, obtained at week 0. The receptors here all came from a human donor with alopecia areata. Each CDR3 is given with its conserved first and last residue. A D gene is named only where the DNA matches it firmly. A row's size may be missing; if present it is once, few, many or a size class.

d_call: TRBD1
j_call: TRBJ2-3
clone_size: few
v_call: TRBV6-1
cdr3_aa: CASSSGTGHTDTQYF
cdr3_nt: TGTGCCAGCAGTTCCGGGACAGGGCACACAGATACGCAGTATTTT

d_call: NA
j_call: TRBJ1-2
clone_size: NA
v_call: TRBV15
cdr3_aa: CATSRVRGDTANYGYTF
cdr3_nt: TGTGCCACCAGCAGAGTTCGCGGTGACACAGCTAACTATGGCTACACCTTC

d_call: NA
j_call: TRBJ2-5
clone_size: NA
v_call: TRBV11-2
cdr3_aa: CASSSRPRGVIQETQYF
cdr3_nt: TGTGCCAGCAGCTCCCGCCCCCGGGGCGTGATCCAAGAGACCCAGTACTTC

d_call: NA
j_call: TRBJ1-6
clone_size: NA
v_call: TRBV9
cdr3_aa: CASSTQQGRNSPLHF
cdr3_nt: TGTGCCAGCAGCACTCAACAGGGTAGGAATTCACCCCTCCACTTT

d_call: NA
j_call: TRBJ2-7
clone_size: once
v_call: TRBV13
cdr3_aa: CASSSGTAYEQYF
cdr3_nt: TGTGCCAGCAGCAGCGGGACAGCTTACGAGCAGTACTTC

d_call: TRBD1
j_call: TRBJ1-2
clone_size: NA
v_call: TRBV29-1
cdr3_aa: CSVVGQGLGYTF
cdr3_nt: TGCAGCGTTGTGGGACAGGGGTTGGGCTACACCTTC

d_call: NA
j_call: TRBJ1-5
clone_size: NA
v_call: TRBV7-9
cdr3_aa: CASSLLGSNQPQHF
cdr3_nt: TGTGCCAGCAGCTTACTCGGTAGCAATCAGCCCCAGCATTTT

d_call: NA
j_call: TRBJ1-2
clone_size: once
v_call: TRBV9
cdr3_aa: CASSEDTSYGYTF
cdr3_nt: TGTGCCAGCAGCGAGGACACATCCTATGGCTACACCTTC

d_call: NA
j_call: TRBJ1-4
clone_size: NA
v_call: TRBV30
cdr3_aa: CALRGDGEKLFF
cdr3_nt: TGTGCCTTAAGAGGGGACGGCGAAAAACTGTTTTTT

d_call: TRBD1
j_call: TRBJ1-2
clone_size: NA
v_call: TRBV29-1
cdr3_aa: CSVGPGTENYGYTF
cdr3_nt: TGCAGCGTTGGTCCGGGGACAGAGAACTATGGCTACACCTTC

d_call: TRBD1
j_call: TRBJ2-2
clone_size: few
v_call: TRBV6-5
cdr3_aa: CASSDVQGPGELFF
cdr3_nt: TGTGCCAGCAGTGACGTACAGGGGCCCGGGGAGCTGTTTTTT

d_call: TRBD1
j_call: TRBJ1-2
clone_size: NA
v_call: TRBV15
cdr3_aa: CATSRVSGGLGEGYTF
cdr3_nt: TGTGCCACCAGCAGAGTGTCAGGGGGCCTGGGTGAAGGCTACACCTTC

d_call: NA
j_call: TRBJ2-5
clone_size: NA
v_call: TRBV4-3
cdr3_aa: CASSQDPEETQYF
cdr3_nt: TGCGCCAGCAGCCAAGACCCGGAGGAGACCCAGTACTTC

d_call: NA
j_call: TRBJ2-6
clone_size: NA
v_call: TRBV25-1
cdr3_aa: CASSAPRRSGANVLTF
cdr3_nt: TGTGCCAGCAGTGCGCCCAGACGCTCTGGGGCCAACGTCCTGACTTTC

d_call: TRBD1
j_call: TRBJ2-3
clone_size: NA
v_call: TRBV7-6
cdr3_aa: CASSQGQGWGTDTQYF
cdr3_nt: TGTGCCAGCAGCCAGGGACAGGGATGGGGCACAGATACGCAGTATTTT

d_call: TRBD2
j_call: TRBJ2-3
clone_size: NA
v_call: TRBV7-8
cdr3_aa: CASRRGGGTSTDTQYF
cdr3_nt: TGTGCCAGCAGACGAGGCGGGGGGACTAGCACAGATACGCAGTATTTT

d_call: NA
j_call: TRBJ1-1
clone_size: NA
v_call: TRBV13
cdr3_aa: CASSGAGVGNTEAFF
cdr3_nt: TGTGCCAGCAGCGGCGCAGGGGTGGGGAACACTGAAGCTTTCTTT

d_call: NA
j_call: TRBJ2-1
clone_size: NA
v_call: TRBV6-1
cdr3_aa: CASSETPGRTYRNEQFF
cdr3_nt: TGTGCCAGCAGTGAAACCCCAGGACGGACCTACAGGAATGAGCAGTTCTTC

d_call: NA
j_call: TRBJ1-1
clone_size: NA
v_call: TRBV5-1
cdr3_aa: CASSLDLGAPNTEAFF
cdr3_nt: TGCGCCAGCAGCTTGGACCTCGGTGCACCGAACACTGAAGCTTTCTTT

d_call: NA
j_call: TRBJ1-5
clone_size: few
v_call: TRBV19
cdr3_aa: CASSSAPYSNQPQHF
cdr3_nt: TGTGCCAGTAGTTCGGCACCCTATAGCAATCAGCCCCAGCATTTT

d_call: NA
j_call: TRBJ1-2
clone_size: NA
v_call: TRBV6-5
cdr3_aa: CASSFFPGSYGYTF
cdr3_nt: TGTGCCAGCAGTTTTTTCCCGGGAAGCTATGGCTACACCTTC

d_call: NA
j_call: TRBJ2-1
clone_size: NA
v_call: TRBV29-1
cdr3_aa: CSAEDNEQFF
cdr3_nt: TGCAGCGCCGAGGACAATGAGCAGTTCTTC

d_call: TRBD1
j_call: TRBJ1-5
clone_size: few
v_call: TRBV7-2
cdr3_aa: CASSLKRDSYSNQPQHF
cdr3_nt: TGTGCCAGCAGCTTAAAACGGGACAGCTATAGCAATCAGCCCCAGCATTTT

d_call: TRBD1
j_call: TRBJ2-7
clone_size: NA
v_call: TRBV4-3
cdr3_aa: CASATGDGYEQYF
cdr3_nt: TGCGCCAGCGCTACAGGGGACGGGTACGAGCAGTACTTC

d_call: NA
j_call: TRBJ1-2
clone_size: NA
v_call: TRBV7-2
cdr3_aa: CASSLMGVPYGYTF
cdr3_nt: TGTGCCAGCAGCTTAATGGGGGTTCCCTATGGCTACACCTTC

d_call: NA
j_call: TRBJ2-2
clone_size: NA
v_call: TRBV7-9
cdr3_aa: CASSSGTGELFF
cdr3_nt: TGTGCCAGCAGCTCAGGGACCGGGGAGCTGTTTTTT

d_call: NA
j_call: TRBJ2-1
clone_size: NA
v_call: TRBV14
cdr3_aa: CASSQVLGAEQFF
cdr3_nt: TGTGCCAGCAGCCAAGTACTCGGGGCTGAGCAGTTCTTC

d_call: TRBD1
j_call: TRBJ2-7
clone_size: NA
v_call: TRBV29-1
cdr3_aa: CSVATGGPYEQYF
cdr3_nt: TGCAGCGTAGCTACAGGGGGACCCTACGAGCAGTACTTC

d_call: NA
j_call: TRBJ2-2
clone_size: few
v_call: TRBV29-1
cdr3_aa: CSVESGTWNTGELFF
cdr3_nt: TGCAGCGTCGAAAGTGGGACATGGAACACCGGGGAGCTGTTTTTT

d_call: NA
j_call: TRBJ2-7
clone_size: NA
v_call: TRBV13
cdr3_aa: CASSFGQGNEQYF
cdr3_nt: TGTGCCAGCAGCTTTGGGCAGGGTAACGAGCAGTACTTC

d_call: NA
j_call: TRBJ2-7
clone_size: NA
v_call: TRBV11-2
cdr3_aa: CASSLESDYEQYF
cdr3_nt: TGTGCCAGCAGCTTAGAATCGGATTACGAGCAGTACTTC

d_call: NA
j_call: TRBJ1-2
clone_size: NA
v_call: TRBV29-1
cdr3_aa: CSVDPVARQDSYGYTF
cdr3_nt: TGCAGCGTTGACCCTGTAGCGAGACAGGACTCCTATGGCTACACCTTC

d_call: NA
j_call: TRBJ2-5
clone_size: many
v_call: TRBV10-3
cdr3_aa: CAISESTAEETQYF
cdr3_nt: TGTGCCATCAGTGAGTCAACAGCCGAAGAGACCCAGTACTTC

d_call: NA
j_call: TRBJ2-7
clone_size: NA
v_call: TRBV27
cdr3_aa: CASSLGTYYEQYF
cdr3_nt: TGTGCCAGCAGTTTAGGAACCTACTACGAGCAGTACTTC

d_call: NA
j_call: TRBJ2-7
clone_size: NA
v_call: TRBV7-9
cdr3_aa: CASSLTRGGTARTYEQYF
cdr3_nt: TGTGCCAGCAGCTTAACACGAGGCGGGACAGCCAGAACCTACGAGCAGTACTTC

d_call: TRBD2
j_call: TRBJ2-1
clone_size: NA
v_call: TRBV2
cdr3_aa: CASFPTSGGRLSYNEQFF
cdr3_nt: TGTGCCAGTTTCCCGACTAGCGGGGGACGATTATCCTACAATGAGCAGTTCTTC

d_call: TRBD2
j_call: TRBJ2-5
clone_size: NA
v_call: TRBV5-4
cdr3_aa: CASSIASGGQETQYF
cdr3_nt: TGTGCCAGCAGCATCGCTAGCGGGGGGCAAGAGACCCAGTACTTC

d_call: NA
j_call: TRBJ2-1
clone_size: NA
v_call: TRBV29-1
cdr3_aa: CSVEPQGNYNEQFF
cdr3_nt: TGCAGCGTTGAACCCCAGGGGAACTACAATGAGCAGTTCTTC

d_call: TRBD1
j_call: TRBJ1-1
clone_size: NA
v_call: TRBV30
cdr3_aa: CAWRPDRAEAFF
cdr3_nt: TGTGCCTGGAGACCGGACAGGGCTGAAGCTTTCTTT

d_call: TRBD2
j_call: TRBJ2-1
clone_size: NA
v_call: TRBV5-1
cdr3_aa: CASSLSGTNYNEQFF
cdr3_nt: TGCGCCAGCAGCTTGTCCGGGACTAACTACAATGAGCAGTTCTTC

d_call: NA
j_call: TRBJ2-5
clone_size: NA
v_call: TRBV30
cdr3_aa: CAWRQKQETQYF
cdr3_nt: TGTGCCTGGAGGCAAAAGCAAGAGACCCAGTACTTC

d_call: NA
j_call: TRBJ1-2
clone_size: NA
v_call: TRBV13
cdr3_aa: CASSGTNYGYTF
cdr3_nt: TGTGCCAGCAGCGGAACTAACTATGGCTACACCTTC

d_call: NA
j_call: TRBJ1-2
clone_size: NA
v_call: TRBV29-1
cdr3_aa: CSVATGEIWNYGYTF
cdr3_nt: TGCAGCGTTGCGACCGGGGAGATATGGAACTATGGCTACACCTTC

d_call: NA
j_call: TRBJ2-2
clone_size: NA
v_call: TRBV6-4
cdr3_aa: CASNDGDTGELFF
cdr3_nt: TGTGCCAGCAACGACGGAGACACCGGGGAGCTGTTTTTT

d_call: TRBD1
j_call: TRBJ2-7
clone_size: once
v_call: TRBV29-1
cdr3_aa: CSVEGDRESYEQYF
cdr3_nt: TGCAGCGTCGAAGGGGACAGGGAGTCCTACGAGCAGTACTTC

d_call: NA
j_call: TRBJ2-7
clone_size: few
v_call: TRBV5-6
cdr3_aa: CASSLQVRYEQYF
cdr3_nt: TGTGCCAGCAGCTTGCAGGTTCGGTACGAGCAGTACTTC

d_call: TRBD1
j_call: TRBJ1-5
clone_size: few
v_call: TRBV10-3
cdr3_aa: CAISGGTGNSNQPQHF
cdr3_nt: TGTGCCATCAGTGGGGGGACAGGGAATAGCAATCAGCCCCAGCATTTT

d_call: NA
j_call: TRBJ2-6
clone_size: NA
v_call: TRBV29-1
cdr3_aa: CSVGGPSSGANVLTF
cdr3_nt: TGCAGCGTTGGAGGCCCGAGCTCTGGGGCCAACGTCCTGACTTTC

d_call: TRBD1
j_call: TRBJ2-2
clone_size: few
v_call: TRBV9
cdr3_aa: CASSAGDRGSTGELFF
cdr3_nt: TGTGCCAGCAGCGCAGGGGACAGGGGTAGTACCGGGGAGCTGTTTTTT

d_call: NA
j_call: TRBJ1-1
clone_size: few
v_call: TRBV9
cdr3_aa: CASSVGNDGTEAFF
cdr3_nt: TGTGCCAGCAGCGTAGGAAATGACGGCACTGAAGCTTTCTTT

d_call: NA
j_call: TRBJ1-1
clone_size: few
v_call: TRBV4-1
cdr3_aa: CASSHEIGLDTEAFF
cdr3_nt: TGCGCCAGCAGCCACGAGATAGGCTTGGACACTGAAGCTTTCTTT

d_call: NA
j_call: TRBJ1-1
clone_size: NA
v_call: TRBV11-3
cdr3_aa: CASSLDLYGGNTEAFF
cdr3_nt: TGTGCCAGCAGCTTAGATCTTTATGGAGGAAACACTGAAGCTTTCTTT

d_call: NA
j_call: TRBJ2-1
clone_size: NA
v_call: TRBV7-9
cdr3_aa: CASSFIGNNEQFF
cdr3_nt: TGTGCCAGCAGCTTCATAGGAAACAATGAGCAGTTCTTC

d_call: NA
j_call: TRBJ1-2
clone_size: NA
v_call: TRBV11-2
cdr3_aa: CASSLTTRDGYTF
cdr3_nt: TGTGCCAGCAGCTTAACCACTAGGGATGGCTACACCTTC

d_call: NA
j_call: TRBJ1-2
clone_size: NA
v_call: TRBV29-1
cdr3_aa: CSVLEGYGYTF
cdr3_nt: TGCAGCGTTCTGGAAGGCTATGGCTACACCTTC

d_call: NA
j_call: TRBJ2-1
clone_size: few
v_call: TRBV29-1
cdr3_aa: CSVEDWGLGEQFF
cdr3_nt: TGCAGCGTTGAAGATTGGGGGCTAGGTGAGCAGTTCTTC

d_call: TRBD2
j_call: TRBJ2-1
clone_size: NA
v_call: TRBV7-8
cdr3_aa: CASRFGLAGAVYNEQFF
cdr3_nt: TGTGCCAGCAGATTCGGACTAGCGGGGGCTGTCTACAATGAGCAGTTCTTC

d_call: TRBD2
j_call: TRBJ2-1
clone_size: NA
v_call: TRBV13
cdr3_aa: CASSGLALDNEQFF
cdr3_nt: TGTGCCAGCAGCGGACTAGCTTTGGACAATGAGCAGTTCTTC

d_call: TRBD1
j_call: TRBJ2-1
clone_size: few
v_call: TRBV9
cdr3_aa: CASSERTGSYNEQFF
cdr3_nt: TGTGCCAGCAGCGAGCGGACAGGTTCCTACAATGAGCAGTTCTTC